Following are 2 T cell receptor beta chains from one sample sequenced in a study of spatial heterogeneity in lung cancer. MiXCR, run by TCRdb on the 5' RACE reads, gives a single entry per CDR3 protein. The sample lists about 27,000 distinct CDR3 sequences; around 6.9% were seen once. Stated time point: sample taken at primary tumor resection. No antigens are known for them. Study-level results: Tracking of tumor mutation counts was seen in expanded intratumoral alpha and beta TCR counts.

This specimen was lung tumor tissue, taken at surgery. These receptors were taken from a male donor with early-stage non-small cell lung cancer.

This clonotype was counted a few times. The V gene is TRBV4-1, the J gene TRBJ1-1; 8 nucleotides match TRBD1. The junction had 3 bases not matched to a gene; V was cut back by 1 base and J by 5 bases. CDR3 length: 14 residues. Germline V gene data show CDR1 as MGHRA and CDR2 as YSYEKL. The CDR3 coding sequence is TGCGCCAGCAGCCAAGCCAACAGGGGGACTGAAGCTTTCTTT. It yields the protein CASSQANRGTEAFF.

The chain employs TRBV20-1 and TRBJ1-6, with D possibly matching TRBD1 (5 bases). V lost 5 bases, J lost 3 bases, and 11 bases lay in between. In germline, CDR1 is DFQATT, CDR2 SNEGSKA (reference sequence). There are 14 residues in the CDR3. In DNA, the CDR3 is TGCAGTGCTTCTCAGGGAATCTATAATTCACCCCTCCACTTT. This encodes CSASQGIYNSPLHF.